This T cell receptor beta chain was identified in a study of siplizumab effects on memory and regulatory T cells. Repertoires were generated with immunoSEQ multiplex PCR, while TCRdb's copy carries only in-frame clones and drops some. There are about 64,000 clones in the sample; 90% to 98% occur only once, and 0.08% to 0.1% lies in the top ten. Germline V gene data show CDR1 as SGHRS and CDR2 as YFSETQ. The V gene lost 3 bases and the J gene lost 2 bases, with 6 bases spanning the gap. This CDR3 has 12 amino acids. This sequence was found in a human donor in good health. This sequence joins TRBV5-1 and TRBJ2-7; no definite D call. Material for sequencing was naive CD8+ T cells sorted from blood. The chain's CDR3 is CASSSNAYEQYF. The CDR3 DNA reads TGCGCCAGCAGCTCTAACGCCTACGAGCAGTACTTC.